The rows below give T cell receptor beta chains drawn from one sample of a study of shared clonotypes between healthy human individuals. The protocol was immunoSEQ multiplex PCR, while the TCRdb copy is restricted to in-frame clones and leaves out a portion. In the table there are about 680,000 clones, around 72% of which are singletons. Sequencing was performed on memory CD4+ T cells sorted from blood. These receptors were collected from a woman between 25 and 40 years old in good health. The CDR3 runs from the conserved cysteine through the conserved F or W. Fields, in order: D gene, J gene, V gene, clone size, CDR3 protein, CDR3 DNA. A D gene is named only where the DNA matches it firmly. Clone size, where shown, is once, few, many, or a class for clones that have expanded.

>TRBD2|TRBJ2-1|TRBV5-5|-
CASSWGLAGGPSNEQFF
TGTGCCAGCAGCTGGGGACTAGCGGGAGGCCCCAGCAATGAGCAGTTCTTC
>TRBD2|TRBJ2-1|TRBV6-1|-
CASSEMTSGSGRSDEQFF
TGTGCCAGCAGTGAAATGACTAGCGGGAGTGGCCGTTCCGATGAGCAGTTCTTC
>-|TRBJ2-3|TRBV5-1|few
CASSLARAGADTQYF
TGCGCCAGCAGCTTGGCCAGGGCAGGCGCAGATACGCAGTATTTT
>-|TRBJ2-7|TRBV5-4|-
CASSQDLSYEQYF
TGTGCCAGCAGCCAAGATTTGTCCTACGAGCAGTACTTC
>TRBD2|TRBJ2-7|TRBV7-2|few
CASSQDLLAGGGDEQYF
TGTGCCAGCAGCCAAGATCTACTAGCGGGAGGTGGGGACGAGCAGTACTTC
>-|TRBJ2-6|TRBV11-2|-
CASTRGSGANVLTF
TGTGCCAGCACCAGAGGATCTGGGGCCAACGTCCTGACTTTC
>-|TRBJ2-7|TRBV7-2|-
CASSFQGTPTYEQYF
TGTGCCAGCAGCTTTCAAGGGACACCAACCTACGAGCAGTACTTC
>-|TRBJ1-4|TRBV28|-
CASSFFGTSNEKLFF
TGTGCCAGCAGTTTCTTCGGGACAAGTAATGAAAAACTGTTTTTT
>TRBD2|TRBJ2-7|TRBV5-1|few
CASSLVGGQGEQYF
TGCGCCAGCAGCTTGGTGGGAGGGCAGGGCGAGCAGTACTTC
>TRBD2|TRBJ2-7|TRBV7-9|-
CASSLLLAGVRPGEQYF
TGTGCCAGCAGCTTACTACTAGCGGGAGTAAGACCGGGAGAGCAGTACTTC
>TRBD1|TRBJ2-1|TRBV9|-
CASRPNRGRNEQFF
TGTGCCAGCAGACCCAACAGGGGACGCAATGAGCAGTTCTTC
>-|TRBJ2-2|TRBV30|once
CAWRYNTGELFF
TGTGCCTGGAGGTACAACACCGGGGAGCTGTTTTTT
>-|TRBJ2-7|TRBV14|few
CASSLTGKASYEQYF
TGTGCCAGCAGCTTAACAGGGAAAGCCTCCTACGAGCAGTACTTC
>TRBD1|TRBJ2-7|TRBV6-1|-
CASRRDRYYEQYF
TGTGCCAGCCGGCGGGACAGGTATTACGAGCAGTACTTC
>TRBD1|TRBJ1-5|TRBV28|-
CASRRRDRVSQPQHF
TGTGCCAGCAGGCGCCGGGACAGGGTGAGTCAGCCCCAGCATTTT
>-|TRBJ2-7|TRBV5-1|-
CASSHFQDSEQYF
TGCGCCAGCAGCCATTTTCAGGATAGCGAGCAGTACTTC
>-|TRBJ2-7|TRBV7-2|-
CASSLEAGPRIEQYF
TGTGCCAGCAGCTTAGAGGCGGGGCCGAGGATCGAGCAGTACTTC
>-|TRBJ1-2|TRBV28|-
CASSPPVFLRVKYGYTF
TGTGCCAGCAGTCCCCCCGTTTTTCTTCGGGTGAAATATGGCTACACCTTC
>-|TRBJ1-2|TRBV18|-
CASSPILMRGADGYTF
TGTGCCAGCTCACCCATACTGATGCGGGGGGCAGATGGCTACACCTTC
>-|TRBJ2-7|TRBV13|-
CASSLGGQGGEQYF
TGTGCCAGCAGCTTAGGCGGGCAGGGAGGCGAGCAGTACTTC
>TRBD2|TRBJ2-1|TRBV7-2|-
CASSPTSERRGEQFF
TGTGCCAGCAGCCCTACTAGCGAGAGGCGAGGTGAGCAGTTCTTC
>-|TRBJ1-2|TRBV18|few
CASSPNRDRGYTF
TGTGCCAGCTCACCAAACAGGGACCGTGGCTACACCTTC
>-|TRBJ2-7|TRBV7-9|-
CASSLGERQYF
TGTGCCAGCAGCTTGGGTGAGAGGCAGTACTTC
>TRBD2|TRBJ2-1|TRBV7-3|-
CASSLSGSSYNEQFF
TGTGCCAGCAGCTTAAGCGGGAGCTCCTACAATGAGCAGTTCTTC
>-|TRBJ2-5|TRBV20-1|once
CSGRYQETQYF
TGCAGTGGGAGGTACCAAGAGACCCAGTACTTC
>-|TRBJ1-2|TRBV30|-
CAWSVRGRYGYTF
TGTGCCTGGAGTGTACGGGGCCGCTATGGCTACACCTTC
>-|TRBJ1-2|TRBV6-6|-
CASRLQRGSDGYTF
TGTGCCAGCAGGCTCCAGAGGGGATCCGATGGCTACACCTTC
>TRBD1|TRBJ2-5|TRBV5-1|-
CASKTGGGNQETQYF
TGCGCCAGTAAGACAGGGGGAGGGAATCAAGAGACCCAGTACTTC
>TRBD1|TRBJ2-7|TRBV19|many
CASSIGGQGFYEQYF
TGTGCCAGTAGTATAGGGGGACAGGGCTTCTACGAGCAGTACTTC
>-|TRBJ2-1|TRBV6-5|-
CASSFGRATYNEQFF
TGTGCCAGCAGTTTTGGCAGGGCGACCTACAATGAGCAGTTCTTC
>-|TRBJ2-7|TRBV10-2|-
CASSVLYEQYF
TGCGCCAGCAGTGTCCTCTACGAGCAGTACTTC
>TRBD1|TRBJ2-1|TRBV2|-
CASTGTGGNEQFF
TGTGCCAGCACCGGGACAGGGGGCAATGAGCAGTTCTTC
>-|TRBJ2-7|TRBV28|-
CASSSLFRGGGGRSYEQYF
TGTGCCAGCAGCTCCCTTTTTAGGGGAGGGGGGGGCCGGTCCTACGAGCAGTACTTC
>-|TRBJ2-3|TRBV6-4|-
CASSLWKYDTQYF
TGTGCCAGCAGTTTGTGGAAATACGATACGCAGTATTTT
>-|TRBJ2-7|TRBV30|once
CAWSWGGLYEQYF
TGTGCCTGGAGTTGGGGCGGACTCTACGAGCAGTACTTC
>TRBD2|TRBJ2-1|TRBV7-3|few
CASSRLAGGRNEQFF
TGTGCCAGCAGCAGACTAGCGGGAGGGAGAAATGAGCAGTTCTTC
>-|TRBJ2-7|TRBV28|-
CATSGGIYEQYF
TGTGCCACCTCGGGCGGGATTTACGAGCAGTACTTC
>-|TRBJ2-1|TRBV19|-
CASSTSLVSYNEQFF
TGTGCCAGTAGTACCTCGTTGGTCTCCTACAATGAGCAGTTCTTC
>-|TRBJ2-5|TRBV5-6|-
CASSRQGVRETQYF
TGTGCCAGCAGCCGCCAGGGAGTCCGAGAGACCCAGTACTTC
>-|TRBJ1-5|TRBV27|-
CASSSHRVIGQPQHF
TGTGCCAGCAGTTCTCACAGGGTAATAGGTCAGCCCCAGCATTTT
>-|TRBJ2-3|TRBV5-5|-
CASSLGAGSPDTQYF
TGTGCCAGCAGCTTGGGGGCAGGGTCGCCAGATACGCAGTATTTT
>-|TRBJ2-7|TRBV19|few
CASSWRGRSYEQYF
TGTGCCAGTAGTTGGAGGGGCCGGTCCTACGAGCAGTACTTC
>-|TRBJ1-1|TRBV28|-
CASSFLRSGEAFF
TGTGCCAGCAGTTTTCTTAGATCGGGTGAAGCTTTCTTT
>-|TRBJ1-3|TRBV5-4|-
CASSWGRSSGNTIYF
TGTGCCAGCAGCTGGGGACGAAGCTCTGGAAACACCATATATTTT
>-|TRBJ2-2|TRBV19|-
CASTPGGGPGELFF
TGTGCCAGTACCCCGGGAGGGGGCCCCGGGGAGCTGTTTTTT
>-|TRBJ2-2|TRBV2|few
CASTRDRSKRAGELFF
TGTGCCAGCACTAGAGACAGATCGAAGCGTGCCGGGGAGCTGTTTTTT
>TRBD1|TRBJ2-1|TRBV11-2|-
CASSLYPGGNFYNEQFF
TGTGCCAGCAGCCTGTACCCAGGGGGCAATTTCTACAATGAGCAGTTCTTC
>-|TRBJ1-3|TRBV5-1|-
CASSFDTPSGNTIYF
TGCGCCAGCAGCTTCGACACCCCCTCTGGAAACACCATATATTTT
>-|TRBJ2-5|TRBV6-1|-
CASSERAEETQYF
TGTGCCAGCAGTGAAAGGGCTGAGGAGACCCAGTACTTC
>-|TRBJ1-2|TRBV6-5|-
CASSYSQTAGYGYTF
TGTGCCAGCAGTTACTCGCAGACAGCGGGCTATGGCTACACCTTC
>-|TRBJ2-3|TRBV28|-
CASSFAREGTDTQYF
TGTGCCAGCAGTTTTGCCAGGGAAGGGACAGATACGCAGTATTTT
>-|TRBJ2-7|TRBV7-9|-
CASSTEGYEQYF
TGTGCCAGCAGCACAGAGGGGTACGAGCAGTACTTC
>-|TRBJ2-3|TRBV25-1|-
CASSEAADSTDTQYF
TGTGCCAGCAGTGAAGCTGCGGATAGCACAGATACGCAGTATTTT
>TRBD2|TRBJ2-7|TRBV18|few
CASSPRTSGAYEQYF
TGTGCCAGCTCACCTCGCACTAGCGGAGCCTACGAGCAGTACTTC
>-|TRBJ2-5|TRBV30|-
CAWSGGRAETQYF
TGTGCCTGGAGTGGGGGACGGGCGGAGACCCAGTACTTC
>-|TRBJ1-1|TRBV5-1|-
CASSFTGASTEAFF
TGCGCCAGCAGCTTCACGGGGGCGAGCACTGAAGCTTTCTTT
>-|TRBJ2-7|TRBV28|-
CASSFTLSEQYF
TGTGCCAGCAGTTTCACATTGAGCGAGCAGTACTTC